The TCR beta chain described here comes from a study of T cell clonality in common variable immunodeficiency. Overall study results and limits: TCRbeta clonality was increased in CVID versus healthy controls. The cause of increased CVID clonality remains unclear without subpopulation sequencing. Links between repertoire features and CVID complications were heterogeneity-limited.

This clone was counted at least ten times. Its antigen is undetermined. The sequenced fragment ends 3 residues before the CDR3 boundary, so the rest is inferred from the germline J gene. The CDR3 spans 15 residues. V lost 5 bases and J lost 4, with 17 bases in between. Germline assignment: CDR1 LNHDA and CDR2 SQIVND (reference sequence). Clones were sequenced by immunoSEQ multiplex PCR, and TCRdb holds only the in-frame ones, with some missing. The sample offers about 37,000 clones and no singletons, the top ten holding roughly 3.6%. Heparinized whole blood, roughly 5 to 8 ml, came from each donor. Sequences were obtained from peripheral blood mononuclear cells. V and J are TRBV19 and TRBJ1-2, with D possibly matching TRBD1 (6 bases). The clonotype originates from a person between 18 and 75 years old in good health. Incomplete CDR3 DNA: TGTGCCAGTAGTGGCAGGGGACCTTTGACCTATGGC. Protein sequence: CASSGRGPLTYG. The CDR3 reads in full as CASSGRGPLTYGYTF.